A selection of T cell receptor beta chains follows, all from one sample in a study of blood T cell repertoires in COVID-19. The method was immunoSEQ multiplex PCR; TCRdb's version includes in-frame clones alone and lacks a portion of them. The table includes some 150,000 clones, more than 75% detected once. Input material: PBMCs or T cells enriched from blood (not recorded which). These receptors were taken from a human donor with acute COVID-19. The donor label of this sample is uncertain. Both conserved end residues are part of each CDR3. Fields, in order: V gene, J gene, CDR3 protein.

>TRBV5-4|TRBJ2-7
CASSFPFPGQGEQYF
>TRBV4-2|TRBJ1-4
CASSQELRGQKLFF
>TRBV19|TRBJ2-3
CASSIGWSLGVMGGRTDTQYF
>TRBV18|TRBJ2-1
CASSPQGNNNEQFF
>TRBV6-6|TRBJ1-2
CASSPQRSQGDYGYTF
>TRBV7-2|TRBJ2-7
CASSLQAHLEGEQYF
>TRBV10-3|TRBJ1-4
CATQGSEKLFF
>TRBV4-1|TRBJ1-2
CASSRAGFWTNYGYTF
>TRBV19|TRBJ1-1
CASSIGFYRAQTEAFF
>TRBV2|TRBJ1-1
CASSPLPQGEAFF
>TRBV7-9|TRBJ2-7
CASTPSGTTSYEQYF
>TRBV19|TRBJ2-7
CASSIETGYYEQYF
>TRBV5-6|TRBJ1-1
CASSLGLMNTEAFF
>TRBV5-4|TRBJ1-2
CASSLETGNGYTF
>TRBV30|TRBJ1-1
CAWSAPRGRHTEAFF
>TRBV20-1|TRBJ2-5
CSASSTHPKTQYF
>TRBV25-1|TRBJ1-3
CASSYAGASGNTIYF
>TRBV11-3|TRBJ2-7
CASSPGAIDRGVVEQYF
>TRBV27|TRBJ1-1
CASSLSRVGGVTEAFF
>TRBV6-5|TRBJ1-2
CASGDRGQDYGYTF
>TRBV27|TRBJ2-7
CASRKVGQRAYEQYF
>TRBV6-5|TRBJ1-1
CASSPTTGKEAFF
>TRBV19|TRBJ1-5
CASSAPVSSNQPQHF
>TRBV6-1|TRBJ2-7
CASSDLFLPEQYF
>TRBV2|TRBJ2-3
CASNPGLHFTDTQYF
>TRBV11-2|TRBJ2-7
CASREQYF
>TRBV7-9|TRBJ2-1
CASSLGRGSAYNEQFF
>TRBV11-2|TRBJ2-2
CASSLDLRQGLVPNTGELFF
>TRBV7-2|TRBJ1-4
CASREGGDEKLFF
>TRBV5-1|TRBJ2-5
CASRQDRERETQYF
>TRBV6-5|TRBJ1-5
CASRADRGIQPQHF
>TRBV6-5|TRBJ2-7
CASSSIAGGYEQYF
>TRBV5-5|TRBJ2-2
CASSLGGGGRIGLELFF
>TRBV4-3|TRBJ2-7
CASSQDRGAPRDFYEQYF
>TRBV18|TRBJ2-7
CASSPSGGTFYEQYF
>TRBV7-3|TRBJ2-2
CASSLRTDGAGELFF
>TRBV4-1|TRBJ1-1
CASSHRQGGVTEAFF
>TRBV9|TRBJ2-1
CASSDRLAGGPHYNEQFF
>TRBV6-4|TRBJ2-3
CASSEGGGHTDTQYF
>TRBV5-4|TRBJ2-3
CASSLELAGTDTQYF
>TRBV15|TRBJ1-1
CATSRVEGTEAFF
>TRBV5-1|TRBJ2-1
CASSLRGQALVKNEQFF
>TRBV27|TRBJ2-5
CASRLRSSGGAAETQYF
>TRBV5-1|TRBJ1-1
CASSLGTVSEAFF
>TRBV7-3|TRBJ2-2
CASSLIPPNAGGPNTGELFF
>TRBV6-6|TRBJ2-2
CASTPTVNTGELFF
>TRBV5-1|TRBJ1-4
CASSASGTVNEKLFF
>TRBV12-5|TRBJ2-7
CASGPLYEQYF
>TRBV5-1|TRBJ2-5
CASSLGPGGWETQYF
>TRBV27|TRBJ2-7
CASSRGRRGYEQYF
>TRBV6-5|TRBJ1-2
CASSYSTGGDGYTF
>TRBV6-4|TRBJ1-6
CASSDSRTRGIHPLHF
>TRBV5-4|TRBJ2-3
CASSPGGLTDTQYF
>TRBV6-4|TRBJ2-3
CASRPTSGGATDTQYF
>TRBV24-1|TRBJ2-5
CATSDFLGQGRETQYF